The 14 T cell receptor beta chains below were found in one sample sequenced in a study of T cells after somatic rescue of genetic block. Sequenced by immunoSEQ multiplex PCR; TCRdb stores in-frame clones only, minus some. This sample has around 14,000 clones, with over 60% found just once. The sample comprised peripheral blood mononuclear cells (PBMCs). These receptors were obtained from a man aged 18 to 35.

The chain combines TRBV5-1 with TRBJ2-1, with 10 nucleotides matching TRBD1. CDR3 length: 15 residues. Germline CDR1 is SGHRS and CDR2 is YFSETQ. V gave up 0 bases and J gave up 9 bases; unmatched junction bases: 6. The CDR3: CASSLARTGGTEQFF. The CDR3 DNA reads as TGCGCCAGCAGCTTGGCCCGGACAGGGGGTACTGAGCAGTTCTTC.

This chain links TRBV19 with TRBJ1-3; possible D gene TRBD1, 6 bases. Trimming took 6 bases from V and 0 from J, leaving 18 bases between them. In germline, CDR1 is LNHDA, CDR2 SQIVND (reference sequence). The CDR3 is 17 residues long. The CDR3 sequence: CASSLQGWSPSGNTIYF. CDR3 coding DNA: TGTGCCAGTAGCCTACAGGGTTGGTCCCCCTCTGGAAACACCATATATTTT.

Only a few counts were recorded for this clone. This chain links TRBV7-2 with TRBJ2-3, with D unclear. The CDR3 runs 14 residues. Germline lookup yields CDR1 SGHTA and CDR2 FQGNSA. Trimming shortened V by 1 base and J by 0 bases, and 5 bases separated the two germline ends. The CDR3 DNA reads TGTGCCAGCAGCTTAGGCCTTAGCACAGATACGCAGTATTTT. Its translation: CASSLGLSTDTQYF.

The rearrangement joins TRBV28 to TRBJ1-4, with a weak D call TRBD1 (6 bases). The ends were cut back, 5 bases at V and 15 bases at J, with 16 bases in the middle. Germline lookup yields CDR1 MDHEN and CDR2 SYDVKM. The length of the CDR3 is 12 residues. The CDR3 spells CASSRAPGEVFF. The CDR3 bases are TGTGCCAGCAGTAGGGCCCCAGGGGAGGTGTTTTTT.

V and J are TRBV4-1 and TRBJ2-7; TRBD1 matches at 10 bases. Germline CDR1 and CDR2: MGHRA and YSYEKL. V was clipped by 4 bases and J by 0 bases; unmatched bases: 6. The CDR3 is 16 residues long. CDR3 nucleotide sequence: TGCGCCAGCAGCCGCCTAAGGGACAGGGGCTCCTACGAGCAGTACTTC. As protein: CASSRLRDRGSYEQYF.

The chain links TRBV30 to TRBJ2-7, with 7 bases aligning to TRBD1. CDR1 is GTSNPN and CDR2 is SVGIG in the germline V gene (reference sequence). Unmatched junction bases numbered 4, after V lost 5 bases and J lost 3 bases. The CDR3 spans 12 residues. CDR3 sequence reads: CAWQRQGYEQYF. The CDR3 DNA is TGTGCCTGGCAGCGACAGGGCTACGAGCAGTACTTC.

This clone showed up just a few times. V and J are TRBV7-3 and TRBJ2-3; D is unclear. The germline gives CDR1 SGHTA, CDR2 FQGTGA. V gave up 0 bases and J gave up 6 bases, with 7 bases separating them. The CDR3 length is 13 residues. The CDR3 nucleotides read TGTGCCAGCAGCTTAACGATACGCGATACGCAGTATTTT. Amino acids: CASSLTIRDTQYF.

This chain's CDR3 is CASRPGLQPQHF. The CDR3 DNA follows: TGTGCCAGTAGACCAGGGCTTCAGCCCCAGCATTTT. The rearrangement uses TRBV19 and TRBJ1-5; the D gene is possibly TRBD1 (5 bases). The CDR3 runs 12 residues. Trimming took 6 bases from V and 6 from J, leaving 9 bases between them. Germline V lookup: CDR1 LNHDA, CDR2 SQIVND (reference sequence). Filled out from reference TRBV19 and TRBJ1-5, the complete variable domain reads DGGITQSPKYLFRKEGQNVTLSCEQNLNHDAMYWYRQDPGQGLRLIYYSQIVNDFQKGDIAEGYSVSREKKESFPLTVTSAQKNPTAFYLCASRPGLQPQHFGDGTRLSIL.

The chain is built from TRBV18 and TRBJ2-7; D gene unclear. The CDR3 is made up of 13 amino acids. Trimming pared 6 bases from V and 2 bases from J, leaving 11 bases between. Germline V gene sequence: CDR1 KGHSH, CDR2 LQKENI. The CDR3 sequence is CASSPSSAYEQYF. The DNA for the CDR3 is TGTGCCAGCTCGCCAAGTTCTGCCTACGAGCAGTACTTC.

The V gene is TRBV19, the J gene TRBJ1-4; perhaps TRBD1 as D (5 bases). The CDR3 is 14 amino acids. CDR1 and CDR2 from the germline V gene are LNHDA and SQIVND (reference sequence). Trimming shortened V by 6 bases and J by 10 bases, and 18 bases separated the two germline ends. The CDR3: CASRAGLRWGKLFF. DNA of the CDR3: TGTGCCAGTAGAGCGGGACTGCGATGGGGAAAACTGTTTTTT. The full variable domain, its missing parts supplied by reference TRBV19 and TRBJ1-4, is DGGITQSPKYLFRKEGQNVTLSCEQNLNHDAMYWYRQDPGQGLRLIYYSQIVNDFQKGDIAEGYSVSREKKESFPLTVTSAQKNPTAFYLCASRAGLRWGKLFFGSGTQLSVL.

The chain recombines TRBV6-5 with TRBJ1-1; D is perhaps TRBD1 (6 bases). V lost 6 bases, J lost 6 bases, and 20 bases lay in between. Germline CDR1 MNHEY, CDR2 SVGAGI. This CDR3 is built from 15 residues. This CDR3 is CASSPGAGGAPEAFF. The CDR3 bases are TGTGCCAGCAGCCCGGGGGCGGGCGGGGCCCCTGAAGCTTTCTTT.

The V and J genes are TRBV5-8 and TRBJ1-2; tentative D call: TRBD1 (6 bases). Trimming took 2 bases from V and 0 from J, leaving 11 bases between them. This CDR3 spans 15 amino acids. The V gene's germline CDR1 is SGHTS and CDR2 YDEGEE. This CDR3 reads CASSFWTAANYGYTF. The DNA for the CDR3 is TGTGCCAGCAGCTTCTGGACAGCGGCTAACTATGGCTACACCTTC.

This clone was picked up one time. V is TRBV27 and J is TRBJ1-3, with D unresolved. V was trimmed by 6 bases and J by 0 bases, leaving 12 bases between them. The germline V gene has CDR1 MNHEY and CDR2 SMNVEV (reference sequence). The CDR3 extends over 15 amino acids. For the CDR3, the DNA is TGTGCCAGCAGCCTCAGGTCAACCTCTGGAAACACCATATATTTT. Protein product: CASSLRSTSGNTIYF.

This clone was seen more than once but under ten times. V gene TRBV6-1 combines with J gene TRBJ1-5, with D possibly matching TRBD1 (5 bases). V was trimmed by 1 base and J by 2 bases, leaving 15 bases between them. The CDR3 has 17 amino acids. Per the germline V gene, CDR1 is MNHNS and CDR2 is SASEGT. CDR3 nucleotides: TGTGCCAGCAGTGAAGTCGGGGGTGATTGGGGCAATCAGCCCCAGCATTTT. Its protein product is CASSEVGGDWGNQPQHF.